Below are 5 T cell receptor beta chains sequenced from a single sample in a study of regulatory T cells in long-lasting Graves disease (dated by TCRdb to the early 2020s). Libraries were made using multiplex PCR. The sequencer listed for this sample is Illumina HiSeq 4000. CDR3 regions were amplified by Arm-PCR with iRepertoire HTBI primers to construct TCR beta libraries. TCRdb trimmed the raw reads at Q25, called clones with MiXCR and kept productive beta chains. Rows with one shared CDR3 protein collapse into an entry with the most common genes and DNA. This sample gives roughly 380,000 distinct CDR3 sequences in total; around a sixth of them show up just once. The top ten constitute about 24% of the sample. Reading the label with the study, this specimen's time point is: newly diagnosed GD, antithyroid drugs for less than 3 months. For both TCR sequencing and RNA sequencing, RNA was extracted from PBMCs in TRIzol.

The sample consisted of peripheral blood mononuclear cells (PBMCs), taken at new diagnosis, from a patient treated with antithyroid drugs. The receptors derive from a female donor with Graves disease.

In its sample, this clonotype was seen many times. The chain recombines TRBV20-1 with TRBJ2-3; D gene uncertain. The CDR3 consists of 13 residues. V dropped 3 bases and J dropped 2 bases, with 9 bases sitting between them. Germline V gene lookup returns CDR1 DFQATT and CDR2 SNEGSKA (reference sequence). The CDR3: CSASEFYTDTQYF. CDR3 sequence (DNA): TGCAGTGCTAGTGAATTTTACACAGATACGCAGTATTTT.

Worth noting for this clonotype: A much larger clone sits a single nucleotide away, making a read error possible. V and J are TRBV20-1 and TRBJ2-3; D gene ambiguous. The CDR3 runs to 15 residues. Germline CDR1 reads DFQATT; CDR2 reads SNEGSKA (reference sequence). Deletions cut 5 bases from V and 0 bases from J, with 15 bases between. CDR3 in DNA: TGCAGTGCTCCCCAAAGGGCGGCTAGCACAGATACGCAGTATTTT. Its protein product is CSAPQRAASTDTQYF.

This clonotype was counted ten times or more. The CDR3 loop is CASSPTLGRSAYEQYF. CDR3 nucleotide sequence: TGTGCCAGCAGCCCAACCCTCGGACGGAGTGCCTACGAGCAGTACTTC. The V call is TRBV7-9, the J call TRBJ2-7; D is ambiguous. Germline V gene lookup returns CDR1 SEHNR and CDR2 FQNEAQ (reference sequence). CDR3 length equals 16 residues. Between the trimmed V and J ends, which lost 5 bases and 2 bases, there was a span of 19 bases.

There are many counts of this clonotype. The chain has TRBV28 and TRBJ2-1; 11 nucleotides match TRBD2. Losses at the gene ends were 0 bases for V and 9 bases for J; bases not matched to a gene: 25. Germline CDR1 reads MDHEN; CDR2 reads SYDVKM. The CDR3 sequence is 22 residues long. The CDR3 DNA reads TGTGCCAGCAGTTTATGTTTTACTACTCCCCGCCCACTAGCGGGAGATTCGGGTGAGCAGTTCTTC. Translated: CASSLCFTTPRPLAGDSGEQFF. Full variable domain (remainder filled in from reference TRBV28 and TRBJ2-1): DVKVTQSSRYLVKRTGEKVFLECVQDMDHENMFWYRQDPGLGLRLIYFSYDVKMKEKGDIPEGYSVSREKKERFSLILESASTNQTSMYLCASSLCFTTPRPLAGDSGEQFFGPGTRLTVL.

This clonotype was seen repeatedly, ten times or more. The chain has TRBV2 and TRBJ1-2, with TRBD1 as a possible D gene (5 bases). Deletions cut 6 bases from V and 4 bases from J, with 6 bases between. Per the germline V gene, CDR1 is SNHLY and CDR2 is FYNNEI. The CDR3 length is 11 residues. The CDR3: CASSDSYGYTF. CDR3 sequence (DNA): TGTGCCAGCAGCGACAGCTATGGCTACACCTTC. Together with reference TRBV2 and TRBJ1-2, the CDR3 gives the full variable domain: EPEVTQTPSHQVTQMGQEVILRCVPISNHLYFYWYRQILGQKVEFLVSFYNNEISEKSEIFDDQFSVERPDGSNFTLKIRSTKLEDSAMYFCASSDSYGYTFGSGTRLTVV.